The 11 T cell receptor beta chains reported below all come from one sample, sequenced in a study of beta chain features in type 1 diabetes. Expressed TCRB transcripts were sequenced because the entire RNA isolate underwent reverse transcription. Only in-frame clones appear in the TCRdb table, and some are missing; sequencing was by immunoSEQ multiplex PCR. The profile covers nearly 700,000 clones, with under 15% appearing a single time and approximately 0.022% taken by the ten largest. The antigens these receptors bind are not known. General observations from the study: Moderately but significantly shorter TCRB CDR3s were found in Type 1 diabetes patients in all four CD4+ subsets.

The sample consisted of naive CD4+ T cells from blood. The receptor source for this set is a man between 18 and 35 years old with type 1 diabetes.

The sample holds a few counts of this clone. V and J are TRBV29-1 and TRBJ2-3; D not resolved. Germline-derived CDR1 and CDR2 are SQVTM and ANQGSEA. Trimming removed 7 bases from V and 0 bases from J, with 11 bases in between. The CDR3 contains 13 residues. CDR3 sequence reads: CSGRAHSTDTQYF. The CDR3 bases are TGCAGCGGCCGGGCCCATAGCACAGATACGCAGTATTTT.

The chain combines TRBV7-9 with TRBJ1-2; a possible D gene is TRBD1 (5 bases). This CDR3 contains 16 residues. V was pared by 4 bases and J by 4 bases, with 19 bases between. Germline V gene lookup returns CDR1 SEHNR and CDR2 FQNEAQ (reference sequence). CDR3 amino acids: CASSSHRFQGGYGYTF. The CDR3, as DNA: TGTGCCAGCAGCTCGCACCGATTTCAGGGCGGCTATGGCTACACCTTC.

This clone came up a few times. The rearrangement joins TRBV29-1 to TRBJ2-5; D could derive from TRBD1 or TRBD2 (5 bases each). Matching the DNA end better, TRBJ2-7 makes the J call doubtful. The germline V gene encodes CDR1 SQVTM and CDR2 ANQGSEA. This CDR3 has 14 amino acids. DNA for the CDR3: TGCAGCGTTGATATCGGGGCTGCTTCCTACGAGCAGTACTTC. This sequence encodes CSVDIGAASYEQYF.

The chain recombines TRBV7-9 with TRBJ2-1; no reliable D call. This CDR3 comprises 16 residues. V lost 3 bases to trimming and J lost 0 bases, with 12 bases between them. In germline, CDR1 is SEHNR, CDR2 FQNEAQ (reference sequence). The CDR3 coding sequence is TGTGCCAGCAGCTTGTTTGACTGGAGCTCCTACAATGAGCAGTTCTTC. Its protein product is CASSLFDWSSYNEQFF.

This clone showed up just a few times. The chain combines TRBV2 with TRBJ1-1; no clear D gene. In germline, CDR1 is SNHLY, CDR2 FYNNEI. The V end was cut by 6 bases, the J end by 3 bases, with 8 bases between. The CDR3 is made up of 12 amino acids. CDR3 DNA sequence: TGTGCCAGCAGCGACTCCTACACTGAAGCTTTCTTT. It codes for CASSDSYTEAFF.

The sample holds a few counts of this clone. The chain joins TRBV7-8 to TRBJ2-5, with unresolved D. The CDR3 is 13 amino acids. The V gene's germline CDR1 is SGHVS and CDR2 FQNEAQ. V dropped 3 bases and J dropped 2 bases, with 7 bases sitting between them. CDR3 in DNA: TGTGCCAGCAGCTTTGCGGTTCAAGAGACCCAGTACTTC. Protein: CASSFAVQETQYF.

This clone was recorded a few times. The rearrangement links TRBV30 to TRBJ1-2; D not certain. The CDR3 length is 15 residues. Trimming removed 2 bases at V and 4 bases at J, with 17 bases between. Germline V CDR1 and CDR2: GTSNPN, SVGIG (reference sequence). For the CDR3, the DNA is TGTGCCTGGAGTCTACCTGGGCCATCGCTCTATGGCTACACCTTC. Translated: CAWSLPGPSLYGYTF.

The CDR3 coding sequence is TGTGCCAGCAGCCCCTCGGGGGGGTTGGCCTACGAGCAGTACTTC. Amino acid sequence: CASSPSGGLAYEQYF. The V gene is TRBV25-1, the J gene TRBJ2-7; 8 nucleotides agree with TRBD2. J lost 2 bases, V lost 6 bases, and 9 bases had no gene match. This CDR3 comprises 15 residues. The germline CDR1 and CDR2 sequences are MGHDK and SYGVNS.

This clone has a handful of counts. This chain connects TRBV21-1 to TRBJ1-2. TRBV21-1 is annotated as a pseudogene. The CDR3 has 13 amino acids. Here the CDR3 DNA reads TGTGCCAGCAGGGATACGGGAGGGGATGGCTACACCTTC. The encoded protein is CASRDTGGDGYTF.

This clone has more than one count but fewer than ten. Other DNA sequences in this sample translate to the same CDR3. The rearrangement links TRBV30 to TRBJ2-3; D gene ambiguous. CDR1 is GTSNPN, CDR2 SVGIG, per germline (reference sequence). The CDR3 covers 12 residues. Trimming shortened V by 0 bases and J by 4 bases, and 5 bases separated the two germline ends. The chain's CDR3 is CAWSVRPDTQYF. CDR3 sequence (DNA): TGTGCCTGGAGTGTACGCCCAGATACGCAGTATTTT.

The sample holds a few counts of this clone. CDR3: CASRQPGQGNTEAFF. CDR3 coding DNA: TGTGCCAGTAGACAACCGGGACAGGGGAACACTGAAGCTTTCTTT. The V call is TRBV19, the J call TRBJ1-1, with 9 positions matching TRBD1. The CDR3 sequence is 15 residues long. Unmatched junction bases numbered 6, after V lost 6 bases and J lost 1 base. Germline CDR1 is LNHDA and CDR2 is SQIVND (reference sequence).